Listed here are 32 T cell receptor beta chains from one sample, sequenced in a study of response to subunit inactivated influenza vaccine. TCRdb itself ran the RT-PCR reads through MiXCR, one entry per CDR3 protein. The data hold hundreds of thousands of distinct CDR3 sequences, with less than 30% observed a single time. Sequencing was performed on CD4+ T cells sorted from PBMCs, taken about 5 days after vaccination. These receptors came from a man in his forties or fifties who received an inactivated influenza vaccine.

The CDR3 nucleotides read TGCAGTGCTAGAGATTTAAGCGGGGGGGCCATCGATGAGCAGTTCTTC. Amino acid sequence: CSARDLSGGAIDEQFF. V is TRBV20-1 and J is TRBJ2-1, with 10 bases lining up with TRBD2. The CDR3 is 16 residues long. The germline V gene encodes CDR1 DFQATT and CDR2 SNEGSKA (reference sequence). V lost 0 bases to trimming and J lost 8 bases; unmatched junction nucleotides: 10.

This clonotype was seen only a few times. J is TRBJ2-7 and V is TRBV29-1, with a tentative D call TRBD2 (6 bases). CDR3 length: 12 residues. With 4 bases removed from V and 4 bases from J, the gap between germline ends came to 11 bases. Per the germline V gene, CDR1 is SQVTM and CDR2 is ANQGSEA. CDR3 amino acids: CSVALSGYEQYF. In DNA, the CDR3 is TGCAGCGTTGCGCTTAGCGGATACGAGCAGTACTTC.

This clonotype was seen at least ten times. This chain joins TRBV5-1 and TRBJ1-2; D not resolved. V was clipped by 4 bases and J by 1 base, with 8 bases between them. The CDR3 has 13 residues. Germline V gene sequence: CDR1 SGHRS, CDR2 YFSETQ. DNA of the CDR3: TGCGCCAGCAGCAGGGAGCTTAACTATGGCTACACCTTC. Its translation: CASSRELNYGYTF.

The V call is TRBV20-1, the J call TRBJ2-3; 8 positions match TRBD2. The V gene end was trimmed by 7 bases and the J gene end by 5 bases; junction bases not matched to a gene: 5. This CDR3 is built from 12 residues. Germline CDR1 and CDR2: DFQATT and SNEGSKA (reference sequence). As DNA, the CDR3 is TGCAGTGTGCGGCTAGCGGGAGATACGCAGTATTTT. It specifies CSVRLAGDTQYF.

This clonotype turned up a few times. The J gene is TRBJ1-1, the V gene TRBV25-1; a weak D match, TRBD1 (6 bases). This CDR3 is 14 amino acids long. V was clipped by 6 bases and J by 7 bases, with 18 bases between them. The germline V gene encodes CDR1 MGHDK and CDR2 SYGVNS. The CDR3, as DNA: TGTGCCAGCAGCGGCCCAGGACAGAGTAGTGAAGCTTTCTTT. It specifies CASSGPGQSSEAFF.

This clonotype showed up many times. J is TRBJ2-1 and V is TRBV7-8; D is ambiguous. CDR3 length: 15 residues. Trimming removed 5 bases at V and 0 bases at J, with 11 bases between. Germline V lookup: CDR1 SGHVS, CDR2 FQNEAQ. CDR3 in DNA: TGTGCCAGCAGCCCAGCGAGATTCTCCTACAATGAGCAGTTCTTC. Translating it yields CASSPARFSYNEQFF.

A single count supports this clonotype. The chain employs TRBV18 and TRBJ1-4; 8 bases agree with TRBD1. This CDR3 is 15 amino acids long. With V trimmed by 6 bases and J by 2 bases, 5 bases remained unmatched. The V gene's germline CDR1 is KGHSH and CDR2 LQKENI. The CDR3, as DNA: TGTGCCAGCTCTAGAGACAGGGGCACTAATGAAAAACTGTTTTTT. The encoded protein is CASSRDRGTNEKLFF.

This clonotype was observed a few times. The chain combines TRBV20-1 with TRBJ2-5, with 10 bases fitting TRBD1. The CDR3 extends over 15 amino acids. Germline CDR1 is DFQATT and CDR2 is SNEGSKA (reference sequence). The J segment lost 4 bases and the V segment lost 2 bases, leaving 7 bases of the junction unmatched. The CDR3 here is CSARPLGQGRETQYF. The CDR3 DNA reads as TGCAGTGCTAGACCCCTGGGACAGGGGCGAGAGACCCAGTACTTC.

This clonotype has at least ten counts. In DNA form, the CDR3 reads TGTGCCAGCAGCACGCAACCAGGGACGCAGTATTTT. It translates to CASSTQPGTQYF. The gene calls are TRBV7-9 and TRBJ2-3; maybe TRBD1 (5 bases). This CDR3 region has 12 residues. Trimming stripped 5 bases from V and 9 bases from J, with 12 bases between. Germline V CDR1 and CDR2: SEHNR, FQNEAQ (reference sequence).

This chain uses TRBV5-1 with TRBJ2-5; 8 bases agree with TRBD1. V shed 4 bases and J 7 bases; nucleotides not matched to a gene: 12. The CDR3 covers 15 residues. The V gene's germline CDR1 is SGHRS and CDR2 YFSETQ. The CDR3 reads CASSEQGAPVSTQYF. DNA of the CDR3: TGCGCCAGCAGCGAGCAGGGGGCACCCGTTTCGACCCAGTACTTC. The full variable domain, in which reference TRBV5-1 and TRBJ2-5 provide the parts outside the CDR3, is KAGVTQTPRYLIKTRGQQVTLSCSPISGHRSVSWYQQTPGQGLQFLFEYFSETQRNKGNFPGRFSGRQFSNSRSEMNVSTLELGDSALYLCASSEQGAPVSTQYFGPGTRLLVL.

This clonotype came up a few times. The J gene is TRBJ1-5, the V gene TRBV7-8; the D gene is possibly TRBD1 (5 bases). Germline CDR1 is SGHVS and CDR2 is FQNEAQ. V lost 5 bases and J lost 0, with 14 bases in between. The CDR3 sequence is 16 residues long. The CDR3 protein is CASSLRQRSSNQPQHF. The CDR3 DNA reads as TGTGCCAGCAGCCTACGACAGAGATCTAGCAATCAGCCCCAGCATTTT. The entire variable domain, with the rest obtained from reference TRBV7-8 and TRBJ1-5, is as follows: GAGVSQSPRYKVAKRGQDVALRCDPISGHVSLFWYQQALGQGPEFLTYFQNEAQLDKSGLPSDRFFAERPEGSVSTLKIQRTQQEDSAVYLCASSLRQRSSNQPQHFGDGTRLSIL.

As DNA, the CDR3 is TGTGCCAGCAGCTTAGGAGCGGGGAGGACGGAGGATACGCAGTATTTT. This encodes CASSLGAGRTEDTQYF. The V and J genes are TRBV7-9 and TRBJ2-3; TRBD2 aligns across 7 bases. J was trimmed by 6 bases and V by 1 base; bases with no gene match: 10. The germline V gene has CDR1 SEHNR and CDR2 FQNEAQ (reference sequence). The CDR3 has 16 amino acids.

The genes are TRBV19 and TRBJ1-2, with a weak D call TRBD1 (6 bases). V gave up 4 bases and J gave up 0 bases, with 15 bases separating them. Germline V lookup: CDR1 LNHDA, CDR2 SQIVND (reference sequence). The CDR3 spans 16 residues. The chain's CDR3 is CASSTGGVIPNYGYTF. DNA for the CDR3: TGTGCCAGTAGTACCGGGGGCGTTATCCCTAACTATGGCTACACCTTC.

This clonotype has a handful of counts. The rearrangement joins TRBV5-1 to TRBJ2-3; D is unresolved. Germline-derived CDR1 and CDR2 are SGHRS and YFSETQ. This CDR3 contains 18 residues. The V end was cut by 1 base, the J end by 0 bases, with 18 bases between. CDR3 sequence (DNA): TGCGCCAGCAGCTTGCCGTTGCATAGGACCAAAAGCACAGATACGCAGTATTTT. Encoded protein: CASSLPLHRTKSTDTQYF.

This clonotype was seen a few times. CDR3 sequence: CASSPIGKGDNEQFF. The CDR3 DNA is TGTGCCAGCAGTCCGATCGGTAAGGGGGACAATGAGCAGTTCTTC. The chain uses TRBV12-3 or TRBV12-4 and TRBJ2-1, with a tentative D call TRBD1 (6 bases). This CDR3 has 15 residues. Trimming shortened V by 5 bases and J by 5 bases, and 16 bases separated the two germline ends.

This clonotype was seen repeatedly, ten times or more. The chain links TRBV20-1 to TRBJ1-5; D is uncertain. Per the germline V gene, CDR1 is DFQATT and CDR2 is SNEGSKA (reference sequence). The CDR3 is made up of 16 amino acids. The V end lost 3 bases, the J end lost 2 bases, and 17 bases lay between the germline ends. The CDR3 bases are TGCAGTGCTAGCCCTCCGGGATCAATGGGCAATCAGCCCCAGCATTTT. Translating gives CSASPPGSMGNQPQHF.

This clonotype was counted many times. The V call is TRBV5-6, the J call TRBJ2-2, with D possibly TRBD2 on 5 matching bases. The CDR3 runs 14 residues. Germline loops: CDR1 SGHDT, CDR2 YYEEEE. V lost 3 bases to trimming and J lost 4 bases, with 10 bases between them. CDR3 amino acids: CASSWGASTGELFF. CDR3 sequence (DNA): TGTGCCAGCAGCTGGGGAGCAAGCACCGGGGAGCTGTTTTTT. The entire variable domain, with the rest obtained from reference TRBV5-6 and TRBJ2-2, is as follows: DAGVTQSPTHLIKTRGQQVTLRCSPKSGHDTVSWYQQALGQGPQFIFQYYEEEERQRGNFPDRFSGHQFPNYSSELNVNALLLGDSALYLCASSWGASTGELFFGEGSRLTVL.

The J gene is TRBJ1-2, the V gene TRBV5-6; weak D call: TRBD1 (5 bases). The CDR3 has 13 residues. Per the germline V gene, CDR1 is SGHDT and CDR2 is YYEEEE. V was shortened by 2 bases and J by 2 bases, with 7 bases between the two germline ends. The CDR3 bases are TGTGCCAGCAGCTTTAACAGGAACTATGGCTACACCTTC. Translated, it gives CASSFNRNYGYTF.

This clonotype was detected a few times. The CDR3 DNA reads TGTGCCAGCAGCCCCCTGGGAGGGGAGGACTATGGCTACACCTTC. Translation gives CASSPLGGEDYGYTF. The chain carries TRBV14 and TRBJ1-2; possibly TRBD1 for D (5 bases). Germline assignment: CDR1 SGHDN and CDR2 FVKESK. The CDR3 totals 15 residues. Trimming stripped 4 bases from V and 3 bases from J, with 15 bases between.

The CDR3 loop is CASSQERQAGNTIYF. Here the CDR3 DNA reads TGCGCCAGCAGCCAAGAGCGCCAGGCTGGAAACACCATATATTTT. The J gene is TRBJ1-3, the V gene TRBV4-1; the D is unclear. The CDR3 covers 15 residues. V was pared by 0 bases and J by 2 bases, with 8 bases between. CDR1 and CDR2 from the germline V gene are MGHRA and YSYEKL.

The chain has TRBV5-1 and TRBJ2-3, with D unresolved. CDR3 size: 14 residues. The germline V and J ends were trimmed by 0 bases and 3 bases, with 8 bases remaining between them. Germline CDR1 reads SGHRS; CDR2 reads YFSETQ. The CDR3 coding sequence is TGCGCCAGCAGCTTGGACCAGCTTACAGATACGCAGTATTTT. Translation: CASSLDQLTDTQYF.

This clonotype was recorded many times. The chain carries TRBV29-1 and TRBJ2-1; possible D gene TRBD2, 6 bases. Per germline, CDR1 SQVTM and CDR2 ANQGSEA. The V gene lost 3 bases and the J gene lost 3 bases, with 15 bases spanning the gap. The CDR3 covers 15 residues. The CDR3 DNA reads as TGCAGCGTTGACGGGGGACCTAGGGGCTACAATGAGCAGTTCTTC. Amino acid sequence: CSVDGGPRGYNEQFF.

The CDR3 nucleotides read TGCGCCAGCAGCGGGGACAGGGGGCAGCAGTTCTTC. Its translation: CASSGDRGQQFF. The gene calls are TRBV5-1 and TRBJ2-1; TRBD1 agrees at 12 bases. Germline-derived CDR1 and CDR2 are SGHRS and YFSETQ. The CDR3 totals 12 residues. V trimming: 4 bases; J trimming: 11 bases; junction bases outside the gene matches: 1.

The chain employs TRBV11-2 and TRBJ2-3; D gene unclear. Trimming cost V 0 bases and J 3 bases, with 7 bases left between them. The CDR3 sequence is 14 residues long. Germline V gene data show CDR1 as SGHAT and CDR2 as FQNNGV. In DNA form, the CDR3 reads TGTGCCAGCAGCTTAGATCAGTCAACAGATACGCAGTATTTT. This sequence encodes CASSLDQSTDTQYF.

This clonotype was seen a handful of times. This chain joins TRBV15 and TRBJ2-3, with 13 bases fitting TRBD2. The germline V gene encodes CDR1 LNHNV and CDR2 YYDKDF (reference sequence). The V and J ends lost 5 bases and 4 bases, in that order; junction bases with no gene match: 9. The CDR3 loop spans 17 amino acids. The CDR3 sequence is CATSGQTGLAGADTQYF. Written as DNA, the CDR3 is TGTGCCACCAGCGGCCAGACCGGACTAGCGGGGGCAGATACGCAGTATTTT.

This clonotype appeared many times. The CDR3 DNA sequence: TGTGCCAGCAGCCGGGGGGGAGAAAAACTGTTTTTT. This codes for CASSRGGEKLFF. The rearrangement uses TRBV12-3 or TRBV12-4 and TRBJ1-4; D perhaps matches TRBD1 (5 bases). The V end was cut by 6 bases, the J end by 8 bases, with 10 bases between. CDR3 length: 12 residues.

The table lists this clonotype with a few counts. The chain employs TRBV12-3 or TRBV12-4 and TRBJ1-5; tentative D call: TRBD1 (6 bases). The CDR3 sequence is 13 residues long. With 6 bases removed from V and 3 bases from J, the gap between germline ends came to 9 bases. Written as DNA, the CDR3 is TGTGCCAGCAGGGACAGCTTCAATCAGCCCCAGCATTTT. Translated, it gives CASRDSFNQPQHF.

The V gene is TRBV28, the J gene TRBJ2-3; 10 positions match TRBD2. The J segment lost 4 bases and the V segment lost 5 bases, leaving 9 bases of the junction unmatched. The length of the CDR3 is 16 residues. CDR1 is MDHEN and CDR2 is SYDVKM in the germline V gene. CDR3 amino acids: CASSTQAGGFADTQYF. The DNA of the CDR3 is TGTGCCAGCAGTACCCAAGCGGGGGGGTTTGCAGATACGCAGTATTTT.

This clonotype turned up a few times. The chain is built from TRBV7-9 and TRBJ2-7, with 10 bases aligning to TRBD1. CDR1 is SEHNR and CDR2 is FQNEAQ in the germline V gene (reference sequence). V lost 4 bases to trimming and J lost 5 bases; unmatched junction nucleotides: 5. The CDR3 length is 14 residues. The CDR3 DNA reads TGTGCCAGCAGCTCCAGACAGGGGGCGGACGAGCAGTACTTC. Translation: CASSSRQGADEQYF.

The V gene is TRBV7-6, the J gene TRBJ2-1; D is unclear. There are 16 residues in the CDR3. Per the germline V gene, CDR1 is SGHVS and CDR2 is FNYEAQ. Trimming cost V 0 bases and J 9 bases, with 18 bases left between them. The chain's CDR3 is CASSLAGPDGYGEQFF. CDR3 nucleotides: TGTGCCAGCAGCTTAGCCGGACCAGATGGGTACGGTGAGCAGTTCTTC.

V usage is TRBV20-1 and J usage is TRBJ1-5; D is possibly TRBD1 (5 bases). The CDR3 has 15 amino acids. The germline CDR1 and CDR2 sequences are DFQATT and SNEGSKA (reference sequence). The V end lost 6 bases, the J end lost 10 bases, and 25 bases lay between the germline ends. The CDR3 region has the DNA TGCAGTGCGGTTCCTGCCGGGGGACCCGTTGGTCCCCAGCATTTT. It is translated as CSAVPAGGPVGPQHF.

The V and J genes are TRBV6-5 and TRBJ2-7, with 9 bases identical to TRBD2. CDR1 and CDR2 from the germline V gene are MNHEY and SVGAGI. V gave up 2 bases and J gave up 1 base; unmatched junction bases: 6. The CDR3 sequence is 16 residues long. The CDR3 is CASSYPRLAESYEQYF. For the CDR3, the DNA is TGTGCCAGCAGTTACCCGAGACTAGCGGAGTCCTACGAGCAGTACTTC.